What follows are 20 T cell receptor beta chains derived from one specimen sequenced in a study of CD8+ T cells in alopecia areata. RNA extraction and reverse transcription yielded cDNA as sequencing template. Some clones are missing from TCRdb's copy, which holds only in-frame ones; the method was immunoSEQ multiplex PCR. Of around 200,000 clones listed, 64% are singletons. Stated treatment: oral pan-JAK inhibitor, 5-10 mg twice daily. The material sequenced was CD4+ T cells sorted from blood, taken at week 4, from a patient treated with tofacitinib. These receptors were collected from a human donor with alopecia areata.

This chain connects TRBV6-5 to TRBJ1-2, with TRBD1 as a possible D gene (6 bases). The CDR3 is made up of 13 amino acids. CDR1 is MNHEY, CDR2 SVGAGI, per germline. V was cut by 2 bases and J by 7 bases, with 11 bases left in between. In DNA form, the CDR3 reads TGTGCCAGCAGTTACCACAGGGAAGGTGGCTACACCTTC. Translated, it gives CASSYHREGGYTF.

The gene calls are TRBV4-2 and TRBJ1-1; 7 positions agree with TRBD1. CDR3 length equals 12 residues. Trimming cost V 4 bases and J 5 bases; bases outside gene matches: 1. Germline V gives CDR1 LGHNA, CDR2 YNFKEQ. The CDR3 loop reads CASSPTGTEAFF. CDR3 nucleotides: TGTGCCAGCAGCCCGACAGGGACTGAAGCTTTCTTT.

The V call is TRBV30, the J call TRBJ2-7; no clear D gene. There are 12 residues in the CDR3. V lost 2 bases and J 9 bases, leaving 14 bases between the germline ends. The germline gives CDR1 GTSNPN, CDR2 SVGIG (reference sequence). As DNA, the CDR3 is TGTGCCTGGAGTTCTCCGGGTTCTCCGCAGTACTTC. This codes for CAWSSPGSPQYF.

The CDR3 region is CAWRGVQTQYF. The CDR3, as DNA: TGTGCCTGGAGAGGAGTGCAGACCCAGTACTTC. The J gene is TRBJ2-5, the V gene TRBV30; unclear D gene. CDR3 length: 11 residues. In germline, CDR1 is GTSNPN, CDR2 SVGIG (reference sequence). Trimming cost V 3 bases and J 6 bases, with 8 bases left between them.

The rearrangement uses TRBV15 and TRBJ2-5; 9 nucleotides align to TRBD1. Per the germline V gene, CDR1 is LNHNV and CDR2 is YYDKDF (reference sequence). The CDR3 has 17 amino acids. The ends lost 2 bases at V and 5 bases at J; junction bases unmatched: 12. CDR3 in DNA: TGTGCCACCAGCAGATACCGGGACAGGGATGGGGCTGAGACCCAGTACTTC. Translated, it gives CATSRYRDRDGAETQYF. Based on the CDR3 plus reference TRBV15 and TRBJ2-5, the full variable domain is DAMVIQNPRYQVTQFGKPVTLSCSQTLNHNVMYWYQQKSSQAPKLLFHYYDKDFNNEADTPDNFQSRRPNTSFCFLDIRSPGLGDTAMYLCATSRYRDRDGAETQYFGPGTRLLVL.

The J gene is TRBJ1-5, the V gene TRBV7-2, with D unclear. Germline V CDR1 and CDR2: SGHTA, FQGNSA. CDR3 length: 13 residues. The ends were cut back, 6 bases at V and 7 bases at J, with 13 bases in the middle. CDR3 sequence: CASSVKVGQPQHF. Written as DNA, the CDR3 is TGTGCCAGCAGTGTAAAGGTTGGCCAGCCCCAGCATTTT. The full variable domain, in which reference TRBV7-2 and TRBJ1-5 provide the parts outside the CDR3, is GAGVSQSPSNKVTEKGKDVELRCDPISGHTALYWYRQSLGQGLEFLIYFQGNSAPDKSGLPSDRFSAERTGGSVSTLTIQRTQQEDSAVYLCASSVKVGQPQHFGDGTRLSIL.

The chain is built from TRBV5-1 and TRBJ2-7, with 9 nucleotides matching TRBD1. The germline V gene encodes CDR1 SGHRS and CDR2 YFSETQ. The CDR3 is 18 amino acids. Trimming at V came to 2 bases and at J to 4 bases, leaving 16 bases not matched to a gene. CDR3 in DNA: TGCGCCAGCAGCTTCTATTGGCCCCGGGACAGGGAAGGTTACGAGCAGTACTTC. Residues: CASSFYWPRDREGYEQYF.

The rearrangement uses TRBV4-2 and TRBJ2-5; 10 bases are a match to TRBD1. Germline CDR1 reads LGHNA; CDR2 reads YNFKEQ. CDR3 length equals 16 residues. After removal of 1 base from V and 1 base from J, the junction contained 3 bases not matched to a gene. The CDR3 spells CASSQARTGGQETQYF. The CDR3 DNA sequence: TGTGCCAGCAGCCAAGCGCGGACAGGGGGCCAAGAGACCCAGTACTTC.

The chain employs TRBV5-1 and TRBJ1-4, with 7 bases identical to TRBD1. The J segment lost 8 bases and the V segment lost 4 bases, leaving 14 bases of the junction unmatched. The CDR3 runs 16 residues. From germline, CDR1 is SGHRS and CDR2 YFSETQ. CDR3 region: CASSIGQAVRWEKLFF. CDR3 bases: TGCGCCAGCAGCATAGGACAGGCGGTTAGGTGGGAAAAACTGTTTTTT.

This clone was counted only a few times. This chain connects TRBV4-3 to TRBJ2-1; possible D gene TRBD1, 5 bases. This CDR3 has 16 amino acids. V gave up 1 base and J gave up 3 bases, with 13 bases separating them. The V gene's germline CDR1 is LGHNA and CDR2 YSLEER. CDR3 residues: CASSQVDMGFYNEQFF. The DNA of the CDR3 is TGCGCCAGCAGCCAAGTGGACATGGGATTCTACAATGAGCAGTTCTTC.

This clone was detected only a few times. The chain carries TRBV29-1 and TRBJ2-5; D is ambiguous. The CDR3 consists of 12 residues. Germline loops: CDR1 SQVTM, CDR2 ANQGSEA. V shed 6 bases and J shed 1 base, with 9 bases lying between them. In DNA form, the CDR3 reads TGCAGCGTCGCCGAGGTCCAAGAGACCCAGTACTTC. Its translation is CSVAEVQETQYF.

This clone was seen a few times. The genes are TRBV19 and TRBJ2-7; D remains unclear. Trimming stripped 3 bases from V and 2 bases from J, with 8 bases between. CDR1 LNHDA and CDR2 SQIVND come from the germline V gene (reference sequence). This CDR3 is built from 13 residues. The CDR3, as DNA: TGTGCCAGTAGTATCCGACCCGCCTACGAGCAGTACTTC. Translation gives CASSIRPAYEQYF. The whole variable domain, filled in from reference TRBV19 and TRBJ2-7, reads DGGITQSPKYLFRKEGQNVTLSCEQNLNHDAMYWYRQDPGQGLRLIYYSQIVNDFQKGDIAEGYSVSREKKESFPLTVTSAQKNPTAFYLCASSIRPAYEQYFGPGTRLTVT.

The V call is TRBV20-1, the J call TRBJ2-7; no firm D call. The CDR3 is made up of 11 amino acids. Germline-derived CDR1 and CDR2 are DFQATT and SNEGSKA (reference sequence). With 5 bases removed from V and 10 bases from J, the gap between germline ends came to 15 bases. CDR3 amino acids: CSARPSLQQYF. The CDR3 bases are TGCAGTGCTCGACCCTCTTTACAACAGTACTTC.

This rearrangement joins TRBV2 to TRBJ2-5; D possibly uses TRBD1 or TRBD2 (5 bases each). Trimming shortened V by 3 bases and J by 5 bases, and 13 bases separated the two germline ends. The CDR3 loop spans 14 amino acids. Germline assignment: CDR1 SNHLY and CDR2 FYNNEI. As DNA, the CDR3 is TGTGCCAGCAGTGATGGGGGTTCGGCGGAGACCCAGTACTTC. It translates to CASSDGGSAETQYF.

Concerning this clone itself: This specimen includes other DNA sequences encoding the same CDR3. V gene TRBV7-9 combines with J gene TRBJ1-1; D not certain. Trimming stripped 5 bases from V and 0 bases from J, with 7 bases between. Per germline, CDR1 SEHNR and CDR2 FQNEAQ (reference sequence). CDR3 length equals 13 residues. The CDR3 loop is CASSLQMNTEAFF. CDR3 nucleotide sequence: TGTGCCAGCAGCCTTCAGATGAACACTGAAGCTTTCTTT. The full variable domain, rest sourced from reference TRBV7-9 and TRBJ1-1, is DTGVSQNPRHKITKRGQNVTFRCDPISEHNRLYWYRQTLGQGPEFLTYFQNEAQLEKSRLLSDRFSAERPKGSFSTLEIQRTEQGDSAMYLCASSLQMNTEAFFGQGTRLTVV.

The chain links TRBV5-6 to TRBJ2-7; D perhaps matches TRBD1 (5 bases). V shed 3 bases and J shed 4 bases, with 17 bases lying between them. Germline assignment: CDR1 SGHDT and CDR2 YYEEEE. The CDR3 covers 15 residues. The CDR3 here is CASSSQGWPWYEQYF. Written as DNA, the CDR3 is TGTGCCAGCAGCTCCCAGGGATGGCCCTGGTACGAGCAGTACTTC.

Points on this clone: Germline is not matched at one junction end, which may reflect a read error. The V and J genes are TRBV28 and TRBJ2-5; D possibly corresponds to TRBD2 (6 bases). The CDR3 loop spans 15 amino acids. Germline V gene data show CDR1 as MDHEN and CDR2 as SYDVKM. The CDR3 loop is CASSERTTIQGTQYF. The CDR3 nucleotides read TGTGCCAGCAGTGAGAGGACTACTATTCAAGGGACCCAGTACTTC.

CDR3 bases: TGCGCCAGCAGCCAAGGGGGGGTAGCGGTCCAAGAGACCCAGTACTTC. Translated: CASSQGGVAVQETQYF. The V and J genes are TRBV4-3 and TRBJ2-5; the D gene is possibly TRBD2 (6 bases). The CDR3 is 16 residues long. Germline V gene data show CDR1 as LGHNA and CDR2 as YSLEER. V was trimmed by 1 base and J by 1 base, leaving 13 bases between them.

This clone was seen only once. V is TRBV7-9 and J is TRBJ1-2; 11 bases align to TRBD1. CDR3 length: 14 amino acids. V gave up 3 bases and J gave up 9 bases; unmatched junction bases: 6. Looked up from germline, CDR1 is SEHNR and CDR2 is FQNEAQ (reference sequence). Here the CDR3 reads CASSLSGTGGSYTF. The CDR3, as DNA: TGTGCCAGCAGCTTGTCCGGGACAGGGGGTAGCTACACCTTC.

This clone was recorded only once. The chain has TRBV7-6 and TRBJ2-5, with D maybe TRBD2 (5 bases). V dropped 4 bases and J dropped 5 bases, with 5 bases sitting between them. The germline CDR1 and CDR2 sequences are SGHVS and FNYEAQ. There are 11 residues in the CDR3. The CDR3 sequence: CASSSGETQYF. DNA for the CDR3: TGTGCCAGCAGCTCGGGGGAGACCCAGTACTTC.